These 26 T cell receptor beta chains originate from one sample sequenced in a study of early T cells in non-severe SARS-CoV-2 infection. TCRdb called the 5' RACE reads again in MiXCR, with one record for every CDR3 protein. In the table there are 70,000 or so distinct CDR3 sequences, about 9.5% of which are singletons. This sample comprised whole blood, obtained at baseline. The receptors come from an adult who was a healthcare worker with PCR-confirmed SARS-CoV-2 infection or an uninfected control (not recorded which).

This clonotype was found many times. The J gene is TRBJ2-2, the V gene TRBV5-4; the D gene is possibly TRBD2 (6 bases). Germline lookup yields CDR1 SGHNT and CDR2 YYREEE (reference sequence). The CDR3 length is 13 residues. V lost 5 bases to trimming and J lost 3 bases, with 8 bases between them. For the CDR3, the DNA is TGTGCCAGCAGACGGGACTACACCGGGGAGCTGTTTTTT. This codes for CASRRDYTGELFF.

This clonotype was seen many times. The chain employs TRBV20-1 and TRBJ1-1; 8 positions match TRBD1. V gave up 6 bases and J gave up 0 bases; unmatched junction bases: 3. The CDR3 consists of 13 residues. Per germline, CDR1 DFQATT and CDR2 SNEGSKA (reference sequence). This CDR3 is CSATTGVNTEAFF. The CDR3 DNA is TGCAGTGCAACGACAGGGGTGAACACTGAAGCTTTCTTT.

This clonotype turned up a few times. The chain joins TRBV5-1 to TRBJ1-1; possibly TRBD1 for D (5 bases). Germline-derived CDR1 and CDR2 are SGHRS and YFSETQ. Trimming took off 3 bases at V and 11 bases at J, with 17 bases between the two ends. This CDR3 comprises 13 residues. Here the CDR3 DNA reads TGCGCCAGCAGCTCCGGGGACGCGTCGACTGCTTTCTTT. Its translation is CASSSGDASTAFF.

The V gene is TRBV2, the J gene TRBJ2-7; 9 nucleotides line up with TRBD1. V was clipped by 6 bases and J by 2 bases; unmatched bases: 5. The CDR3 runs 14 residues. Looked up from germline, CDR1 is SNHLY and CDR2 is FYNNEI. CDR3 in DNA: TGTGCCAGCAGCTGGACAGGGGATACCTACGAGCAGTACTTC. Amino acid sequence: CASSWTGDTYEQYF.

This clonotype occurred a few times. J is TRBJ2-7 and V is TRBV7-9, with D perhaps matching TRBD1 (5 bases). Germline V gives CDR1 SEHNR, CDR2 FQNEAQ (reference sequence). Trimming removed 6 bases at V and 7 bases at J, with 19 bases between. The CDR3 extends over 14 amino acids. The CDR3 sequence is CASSQRDSFGEQYF. CDR3 DNA: TGTGCCAGCAGTCAACGAGACAGTTTTGGGGAGCAGTACTTC.

This clonotype was counted at least ten times. V and J are TRBV2 and TRBJ2-6, with D possibly matching TRBD2 (5 bases). The CDR3 length is 16 residues. Germline V CDR1 and CDR2: SNHLY, FYNNEI. V was shortened by 6 bases and J by 1 base, with 13 bases between the two germline ends. For the CDR3, the DNA is TGTGCCAGCAGCGCCAGGACTTATTCTGGGGCCAACGTCCTGACTTTC. Its translation is CASSARTYSGANVLTF. The full variable domain, in which reference TRBV2 and TRBJ2-6 provide the parts outside the CDR3, is EPEVTQTPSHQVTQMGQEVILRCVPISNHLYFYWYRQILGQKVEFLVSFYNNEISEKSEIFDDQFSVERPDGSNFTLKIRSTKLEDSAMYFCASSARTYSGANVLTFGAGSRLTVL.

The CDR3 region has the DNA TGTGCCAGCAGCTTAGGAAAATGGCGGGGGGCGAGTGATACGCAGTATTTT. This sequence encodes CASSLGKWRGASDTQYF. The chain uses TRBV11-3 and TRBJ2-3, with TRBD2 identical over 8 bases. J was trimmed by 6 bases and V by 1 base; bases with no gene match: 12. Germline V gene data show CDR1 as SGHNT and CDR2 as YENEEA. The CDR3 consists of 17 residues.

This clonotype occurred a few times. The chain is built from TRBV7-2 and TRBJ2-2, with 12 bases that match TRBD2. Trimming cost V 6 bases and J 3 bases; bases outside gene matches: 8. In germline, CDR1 is SGHTA, CDR2 FQGNSA. CDR3 length: 17 residues. The CDR3 coding sequence is TGTGCCAGCAGTCCCCTAGCGGGGGGGCCTGACACCGGGGAGCTGTTTTTT. Protein sequence: CASSPLAGGPDTGELFF.

This clonotype was recorded many times. V is TRBV20-1 and J is TRBJ2-7, with TRBD2 matching over 9 bases. Germline loops: CDR1 DFQATT, CDR2 SNEGSKA (reference sequence). This CDR3 is 13 amino acids long. J gave up 4 bases and V 7 bases, and 8 bases lay outside the gene matches. The CDR3 spells CSGARGGSYEQYF. CDR3 DNA sequence: TGCAGTGGGGCGCGGGGGGGTTCGTACGAGCAGTACTTC.

This clonotype was seen ten or more times. The rearrangement uses TRBV11-2 and TRBJ2-1; TRBD1 agrees at 8 bases. Trimming cost V 5 bases and J 4 bases; bases outside gene matches: 7. The CDR3 sequence is 15 residues long. Germline V lookup: CDR1 SGHAT, CDR2 FQNNGV. The CDR3 protein is CASSPGGQAYNEQFF. The CDR3 coding sequence is TGTGCCAGCAGCCCAGGGGGACAGGCGTACAATGAGCAGTTCTTC.

This clonotype was found many times. The chain has TRBV5-1 and TRBJ2-7; D is undetermined. The CDR3 consists of 12 residues. From germline, CDR1 is SGHRS and CDR2 YFSETQ. The V end lost 4 bases, the J end lost 5 bases, and 10 bases lay between the germline ends. CDR3 coding DNA: TGCGCCAGCAGCCCCCCGGCGGACGAGCAGTACTTC. Translation gives CASSPPADEQYF.

J is TRBJ2-1 and V is TRBV3-1, with 9 bases that match TRBD2. V lost 4 bases, J lost 7 bases, and 8 bases stayed unmatched. The CDR3 runs to 15 residues. Germline V gives CDR1 LGHDT, CDR2 YNNKEL (reference sequence). The CDR3: CASSPGLAPSNEQFF. CDR3 DNA sequence: TGTGCCAGCAGCCCTGGACTAGCGCCCTCGAATGAGCAGTTCTTC.

With respect to this clonotype: Because it lacks the conserved phenylalanine or tryptophan at the end, this CDR3 is likely a read error. The J gene is TRBJ1-1, the V gene TRBV29-1; D might be TRBD1 (5 bases). Deletions cut 2 bases from V and 8 bases from J, with 12 bases between. CDR3 length: 12 residues. Germline lookup yields CDR1 SQVTM and CDR2 ANQGSEA. The DNA of the CDR3 is TGCAGCGTTGAAAGTCAGGGCTACGAAGCTTTCTCT. This gives the protein CSVESQGYEAFS.

At least ten counts were recorded for this clonotype. This chain uses TRBV12-5 with TRBJ2-3; 9 bases match TRBD1. CDR3 size: 16 residues. The V segment lost 2 bases and the J segment 5 bases; nucleotides outside the gene matches: 8. Germline V CDR1 and CDR2: LGHNT, FRNRAP. The CDR3 sequence: CASGLLTGGGGDTQYF. CDR3 DNA sequence: TGTGCTAGTGGTTTGTTAACAGGGGGCGGCGGAGATACGCAGTATTTT.

This clonotype has just a few counts. The chain has TRBV6-2 or TRBV6-3 and TRBJ2-6; TRBD2 is a possible D gene (5 bases). Germline CDR1 MNHEY, CDR2 SVGEGT. The ends were cut back, 6 bases at V and 3 bases at J, with 6 bases in the middle. CDR3 length: 13 amino acids. In DNA form, the CDR3 reads TGTGCCAGCAGCGGAGGTGGGGCCAACGTCCTGACTTTC. Translated, it gives CASSGGGANVLTF.

This clonotype was counted a few times. The chain links TRBV30 to TRBJ1-3; the D gene is possibly TRBD1 (5 bases). Trimming took off 5 bases at V and 2 bases at J, with 13 bases between the two ends. This CDR3 region has 14 residues. Germline lookup yields CDR1 GTSNPN and CDR2 SVGIG (reference sequence). CDR3 in DNA: TGTGCCTGGGACTTAGGGACGGCTGGAAACACCATATATTTT. This translates into CAWDLGTAGNTIYF.

This clonotype was counted many times. The chain joins TRBV29-1 to TRBJ1-5, with 9 bases lining up with TRBD1. CDR1 and CDR2 (germline): SQVTM, ANQGSEA. Trimming took 7 bases from V and 10 from J; bases not matched to a gene: 8. This CDR3 is built from 12 residues. CDR3 protein: CSAGQGSEPQHF. The CDR3 region has the DNA TGCAGCGCAGGACAGGGGTCGGAACCCCAGCATTTT. Complete variable domain (other parts from reference TRBV29-1 and TRBJ1-5): SAVISQKPSRDICQRGTSLTIQCQVDSQVTMMFWYRQQPGQSLTLIATANQGSEATYESGFVIDKFPISRPNLTFSTLTVSNMSPEDSSIYLCSAGQGSEPQHFGDGTRLSIL.

This rearrangement joins TRBV10-3 to TRBJ2-7; D is uncertain. V lost 7 bases to trimming and J lost 3 bases, with 7 bases between them. The germline V gene encodes CDR1 ENHRY and CDR2 SYGVKD. This CDR3 region has 11 residues. The CDR3 DNA is TGTGCCATCAACGACGGCTACGAGCAGTACTTC. Amino acid sequence: CAINDGYEQYF.

The chain carries TRBV7-9 and TRBJ1-1; D is possibly TRBD1 (5 bases). V lost 0 bases and J 3 bases, leaving 8 bases between the germline ends. Germline values: CDR1 SEHNR, CDR2 FQNEAQ (reference sequence). The CDR3 sequence is 14 residues long. CDR3 protein: CASSLAGAYTEAFF. In nucleotides, the CDR3 is TGTGCCAGCAGCTTAGCAGGGGCTTACACTGAAGCTTTCTTT. The variable domain in full, with the rest retrieved from reference TRBV7-9 and TRBJ1-1, is DTGVSQNPRHKITKRGQNVTFRCDPISEHNRLYWYRQTLGQGPEFLTYFQNEAQLEKSRLLSDRFSAERPKGSFSTLEIQRTEQGDSAMYLCASSLAGAYTEAFFGQGTRLTVV.

This chain uses TRBV12-3 or TRBV12-4 with TRBJ2-2, with TRBD2 matching over 9 bases. The CDR3 runs 16 residues. Trimming removed 6 bases from V and 4 bases from J; junction bases left unmatched: 9. The CDR3 reads CASSPGDSGGTGELFF. Here the CDR3 DNA reads TGTGCCAGCAGCCCGGGGGATAGCGGGGGCACCGGGGAGCTGTTTTTT.

This clonotype was seen a few times. V usage is TRBV27 and J usage is TRBJ2-2; D is unresolved. V lost 4 bases and J 6 bases, leaving 9 bases between the germline ends. Germline CDR1 is MNHEY and CDR2 is SMNVEV (reference sequence). The CDR3 is made up of 13 amino acids. This CDR3 reads CASSYASPGELFF. The CDR3 DNA sequence: TGTGCCAGCAGTTACGCATCCCCCGGGGAGCTGTTTTTT.

The chain combines TRBV5-1 with TRBJ1-1; no firm D call. Germline CDR1 and CDR2: SGHRS and YFSETQ. V was shortened by 0 bases and J by 0 bases, with 9 bases between the two germline ends. This CDR3 is 15 amino acids long. CDR3: CASSLAASLNTEAFF. In DNA form, the CDR3 reads TGCGCCAGCAGCTTGGCGGCCAGTCTGAACACTGAAGCTTTCTTT.

This chain links TRBV9 with TRBJ2-1, with D maybe TRBD1 (5 bases). Trimming took off 3 bases at V and 6 bases at J, with 31 bases between the two ends. The CDR3 contains 20 residues. Germline lookup yields CDR1 SGDLS and CDR2 YYNGEE. The CDR3 protein is CASSGPGLISNPRQSNEQFF. DNA for the CDR3: TGTGCCAGCAGCGGACCAGGGCTCATTTCTAACCCAAGGCAGAGCAATGAGCAGTTCTTC.

Ten or more counts support this clonotype. This rearrangement joins TRBV6-2 or TRBV6-3 to TRBJ2-2, with 10 bases lining up with TRBD1. The CDR3 runs to 13 residues. Germline V gene sequence: CDR1 MNHEY, CDR2 SVGEGT. V lost 6 bases, J lost 7 bases, and 2 bases stayed unmatched. CDR3 protein: CASRGQGSGELFF. The CDR3 region has the DNA TGTGCCAGCAGGGGACAGGGGAGCGGGGAGCTGTTTTTT.

This clonotype has at least ten counts. J is TRBJ1-3 and V is TRBV4-3; no reliable D call. Trimming removed 4 bases from V and 1 base from J, with 8 bases in between. Germline V gene data show CDR1 as LGHNA and CDR2 as YSLEER. This CDR3 has 14 residues. The CDR3 region has the DNA TGCGCCAGCAGCCGTGGAGGATCTGGAAACACCATATATTTT. It translates to CASSRGGSGNTIYF.

This clonotype showed up many times. This rearrangement joins TRBV28 to TRBJ1-1, with TRBD1 matching 7 bases. Germline-derived CDR1 and CDR2 are MDHEN and SYDVKM. Germline trimming cut 5 bases from V and 3 bases from J; bases unmatched to any gene: 15. The CDR3 loop spans 17 amino acids. This CDR3 is CASSSDREPSEDTEAFF. The CDR3 nucleotides read TGTGCCAGCAGTAGCGACAGGGAACCCTCAGAGGACACTGAAGCTTTCTTT.